This TCR beta chain was identified during a study of blood T cell repertoires in COVID-19. Whole-study context: Both acute and convalescent COVID-19 samples were obtained from the United States, Italy and Spain.

Germline-derived CDR1 and CDR2 are GTSNPN and SVGIG (reference sequence). Trimming took 4 bases from V and 9 from J, leaving 13 bases between them. The CDR3 is 12 residues long. In the authors' methods: Cell counts per sample came from amplifying reference gene primers. Measured with immunoSEQ multiplex PCR; TCRdb has only the in-frame clones, and not every one. The V and J calls and clone size are taken from that table; D and trimming were inferred from the DNA. This sample has approximately 110,000 clones, with roughly 70% found just once. This clonotype was sampled from a human donor with acute or convalescent COVID-19. The donor label of this sample is uncertain. V usage is TRBV30 and J usage is TRBJ2-1; maybe TRBD1 (5 bases). The specimen was peripheral blood. The CDR3 DNA sequence: TGTGCCTGGACGAAGGGGTATGGTGAGCAGTTCTTC. It encodes CAWTKGYGEQFF.